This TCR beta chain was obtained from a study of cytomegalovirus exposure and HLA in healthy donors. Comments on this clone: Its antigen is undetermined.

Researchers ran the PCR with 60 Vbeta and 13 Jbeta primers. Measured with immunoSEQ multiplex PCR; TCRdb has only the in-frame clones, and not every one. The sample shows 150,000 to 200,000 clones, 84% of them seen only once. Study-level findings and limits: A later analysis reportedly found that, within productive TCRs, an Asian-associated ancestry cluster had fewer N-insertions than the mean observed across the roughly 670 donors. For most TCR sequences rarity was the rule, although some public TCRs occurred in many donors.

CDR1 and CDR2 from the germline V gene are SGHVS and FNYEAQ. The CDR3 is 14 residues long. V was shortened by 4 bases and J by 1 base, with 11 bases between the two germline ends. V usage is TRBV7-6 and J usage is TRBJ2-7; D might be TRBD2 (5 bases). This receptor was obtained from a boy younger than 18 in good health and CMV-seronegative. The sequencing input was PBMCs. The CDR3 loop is CASSWRRESYEQYF. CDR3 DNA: TGTGCCAGCAGCTGGCGACGGGAATCCTACGAGCAGTACTTC.